The rows below give T cell receptor beta chains drawn from one sample of a study of control samples from healthy donors and cancer patients. The repertoire was sequenced with immunoSEQ multiplex PCR; TCRdb's copy has only in-frame clones and lacks some. In the table there are 35,000 to 45,000 clones, 70% to 90% of which are singletons. Sequencing input: blood. Receptor source: a man aged 55-75 years in good health. The CDR3 runs from the conserved cysteine through the conserved F or W. The D gene is left open where the match is weak. Size tells how often a clone was seen (once, few, many) or the class of an expanded clone, and some rows leave it out.

j_call clone_size cdr3_length d_call v_call cdr3_nt cdr3_aa
TRBJ2-7 . 14 . TRBV30 TGTGCCTGGAAGGGGGGGGGAGATTACTACGAGCAGTACTTC CAWKGGGDYYEQYF
TRBJ1-1 . 12 . TRBV28 TGTGCCAGCCAGACGGCGGTTTATGAAGCTTTCTTT CASQTAVYEAFF
TRBJ1-5 . 14 . TRBV14 TGTGCCAGCAGCCAAGGGACCCGGGGGGAGCCCCAGCATTTT CASSQGTRGEPQHF
TRBJ2-3 once 12 . TRBV28 TGTGCCAGCAGTCAGACGTACGCGTCGCAGTATTTT CASSQTYASQYF
TRBJ2-3 . 14 . TRBV11-1 TGTGCCAGCAGCTTAAGGGCAGTTACAGATACGCAGTATTTT CASSLRAVTDTQYF
TRBJ1-2 few 14 TRBD1 TRBV5-4 TGTGCCAGCAGCCCAGGGACAGGAAACTATGGCTACACCTTC CASSPGTGNYGYTF
TRBJ1-1 . 13 . TRBV10-3 TGTGCCATCACCGCACAGATGAACACTGAAGCTTTCTTT CAITAQMNTEAFF
TRBJ2-7 . 14 . TRBV19 TGTGCCAGTAGCGGACGGCCTTTCTCCTACGAGCAGTACTTC CASSGRPFSYEQYF
TRBJ1-5 . 16 TRBD1 TRBV5-5 TGTGCCAGCAGCTTGATTGGGACAGGGTACAGCCAGCCCCAGCATTTT CASSLIGTGYSQPQHF
TRBJ2-7 few 16 TRBD1 TRBV9 TGTGCCAGCAGCGTAGGAGGCGACAGGGGGTCGGTCGAGCAGTACTTC CASSVGGDRGSVEQYF
TRBJ2-1 . 13 TRBD1 TRBV7-7 TGTGCCAGCAGCTTCGGGACAGCCAATGAGCAGTTCTTC CASSFGTANEQFF
TRBJ1-4 . 13 . TRBV6-5 TGTGCCAGCACCCGACAGGTGAATGAAAAACTGTTTTTT CASTRQVNEKLFF
TRBJ2-2 . 16 TRBD2 TRBV28 TGTGCCAGCAGTTCCGGGACTAGCGGGAGGTCCGGGGAGCTGTTTTTT CASSSGTSGRSGELFF
TRBJ1-3 . 16 TRBD1 TRBV5-6 TGTGCCAGCAGCTCGCTCGACAGGGGGTCTGGAAACACCATATATTTT CASSSLDRGSGNTIYF
TRBJ1-3 few 12 . TRBV29-1 TGCAGCGTTGTAGGACCTGGAAACACCATATATTTT CSVVGPGNTIYF
TRBJ1-2 . 11 . TRBV28 TGTGCCAGCAGTGCTTCAGATGGCTACACCTTC CASSASDGYTF
TRBJ1-5 . 15 . TRBV6-1 TGTGCCAGCAGTGATAATAGGGCTAGCAATCAGCCCCAGCATTTT CASSDNRASNQPQHF
TRBJ2-7 . 13 TRBD2 TRBV5-1 TGCGCCAGCAGCATTAGCGGGAGCTACGAGCAGTACTTC CASSISGSYEQYF
TRBJ2-5 few 12 . TRBV12-3/TRBV12-4 TGTGCCAGCAGCCTGGACGAAGAGACCCAGTACTTC CASSLDEETQYF
TRBJ2-6 . 14 . TRBV7-2 TGTGCCAGCAGCTTATATTCCGGGGCCAACGTCCTGACTTTC CASSLYSGANVLTF
TRBJ1-2 . 14 TRBD1 TRBV5-1 TGCGCCAGCAGCCCCAGGACAGGGGACTATGGCTACACCTTC CASSPRTGDYGYTF
TRBJ1-2 once 17 . TRBV5-4 TGTGCCAGCAGCCCCGGGGGAGGGGCAGGGGTAAACTATGGCTACACCTTC CASSPGGGAGVNYGYTF
TRBJ2-3 few 18 TRBD2 TRBV6-2/TRBV6-3 TGTGCCAGCAGTCAGCCCGGCTCCGGGACTAGCAGAACAGATACGCAGTATTTT CASSQPGSGTSRTDTQYF
TRBJ1-4 . 15 . TRBV19 TGTGCCAGTAGTATGTGGGGGGGAGGTAATGAAAAACTGTTTTTT CASSMWGGGNEKLFF
TRBJ1-1 . 15 . TRBV28 TGTGCCACTCTCCCCCCCCCGGGGTTGAACACTGAAGCTTTCTTT CATLPPPGLNTEAFF
TRBJ1-4 . 16 . TRBV7-8 TGTGCCAGCAGCCCGACAGGTCTGGCGACTAATGAAAAACTGTTTTTT CASSPTGLATNEKLFF
TRBJ2-5 . 13 . TRBV14 TGTGCCAGCAGCCAAGGGAGAATAGAGACCCAGTACTTC CASSQGRIETQYF
TRBJ1-1 . 14 . TRBV10-2 TGCGCCAGCAGTGAGTTTCAGGGAGGAACTGAAGCTTTCTTT CASSEFQGGTEAFF
TRBJ2-1 . 16 . TRBV6-5 TGTGCCAGCAGTTACTCGACTAGACAGGGCCTCAATGAGCAGTTCTTC CASSYSTRQGLNEQFF
TRBJ2-2 . 15 . TRBV9 TGTGCCAGCAGCCCCACCACAACCGGAACCGGGGAGCTGTTTTTT CASSPTTTGTGELFF
TRBJ2-7 . 15 TRBD2 TRBV6-5 TGTGCCAGCAGTTCCCAGGCTAGCGGGAGCTACGAGCAGTACTTC CASSSQASGSYEQYF
TRBJ1-2 . 13 . TRBV12-3/TRBV12-4 TGTGCCAGCAGACCCGGCAGGGTAGGTGGCTACACCTTC CASRPGRVGGYTF
TRBJ2-1 . 15 . TRBV7-9 TGTGCCAGCAGCTTCGTTCGAGGGGGGCCCAATGAGCAGTTCTTC CASSFVRGGPNEQFF
TRBJ2-7 . 15 . TRBV4-3 TGCGCCAGCAGCCAAGATTGGACGGCTACCTACGAGCAGTACTTC CASSQDWTATYEQYF
TRBJ2-1 . 12 . TRBV30 TGTGCCTGGAGCCCCGGCAGCAATGAGCAGTTCTTC CAWSPGSNEQFF
TRBJ2-5 . 15 TRBD1 TRBV5-4 TGTGCCAGCAGCTTGGGGGACAGGGGATCGGAGACCCAGTACTTC CASSLGDRGSETQYF
TRBJ1-2 . 13 . TRBV5-6 TGTGCCAGCAGCTTTTATGGGGAGGATGGCTACACCTTC CASSFYGEDGYTF
TRBJ2-4 . 13 . TRBV14 TGTGCCAGCAGCCAAGATCGGAGAGACATTCAGTACTTC CASSQDRRDIQYF
TRBJ1-5 . 19 . TRBV5-1 TGCGCCAGCAGCCTCGACAGGTTTCCCTACGGGTATAGCAATCAGCCCCAGCATTTT CASSLDRFPYGYSNQPQHF
TRBJ1-1 once 17 TRBD1 TRBV7-2 TGTGCCAGCAGCCTCATAGTGGGACAGGGCAAAATAGTTGAAGCTTTCTTT CASSLIVGQGKIVEAFF
TRBJ1-1 . 10 . TRBV29-1 TGCAGTGTTCAAAACACTGAAGCTTTCTTT CSVQNTEAFF
TRBJ2-1 . 16 . TRBV4-3 TGCGCCAGCAGCCCACGAGGACTCCCTCCTGGCAATGAGCAGTTCTTC CASSPRGLPPGNEQFF